This entry lists 4 T cell receptor beta chains sequenced from one sample in a study of T cell repertoires in cytomegalovirus infection. TCRdb reanalysed the reads using MiXCR and keeps one entry per CDR3 protein. The top ten hold 48% of the sample, which has approximately 600,000 distinct CDR3 sequences, about 39% seen once. These receptors are not linked to any known antigen. The specimen was cultured PBMCs, collected from culture after CMV antigen stimulation. These receptors originate from a human donor in good health (CMV status not recorded). Some clones in this sample may be carry-over from other donors' samples.

The chain is built from TRBV12-3 or TRBV12-4 and TRBJ1-1; D uncertain. V shed 8 bases and J shed 0 bases, with 13 bases lying between them. The CDR3 length is 14 residues. CDR3 protein: CASALGWMNTEAFF. The CDR3 coding sequence is TGTGCCAGCGCACTGGGGTGGATGAACACTGAAGCTTTCTTT.

The J gene is TRBJ1-1, the V gene TRBV7-9; D gene uncertain. V lost 4 bases to trimming and J lost 6 bases, with 12 bases between them. CDR1 and CDR2 from the germline V gene are SEHNR and FQNEAQ (reference sequence). The CDR3 has 13 residues. The CDR3 coding sequence is TGTGCCAGCAGCTCGATTATCGGCCCTGAAGCTTTCTTT. Its protein product is CASSSIIGPEAFF.

The V call is TRBV10-3, the J call TRBJ2-3; tentatively, D is TRBD1 or TRBD2 (6 bases each). The CDR3 is made up of 14 amino acids. Germline values: CDR1 ENHRY, CDR2 SYGVKD. V gave up 11 bases and J gave up 0 bases, with 15 bases separating them. The CDR3 sequence: CAARGRGSTDTQYF. The DNA of the CDR3 is TGTGCCGCCCGGGGGCGGGGAAGCACAGATACGCAGTATTTT.

This clonotype has just one count. This CDR3 reads CASSTSGGGDYEQYF. DNA for the CDR3: TGTGCCAGCAGTACCTCAGGCGGGGGTGATTACGAGCAGTACTTC. The chain links TRBV12-3 or TRBV12-4 to TRBJ2-7; 7 positions match TRBD2. CDR3 length: 15 residues. After removal of 5 bases from V and 4 bases from J, the junction contained 11 bases not matched to a gene.